One and the same sample provided the 30 T cell receptor beta chains below, sequenced in a study of T cell repertoires in cytomegalovirus infection. In TCRdb, the reads were re-called with MiXCR into one record per CDR3 protein. Of approximately 990,000 distinct CDR3 sequences in the sample, approximately 31% were seen once. These receptors' antigens are unknown. Material: cultured CD8+ T cells from PBMCs, obtained from culture after CMV antigen stimulation. The receptors were sampled from a human donor in good health (CMV status not recorded). Some clones in this sample may be carry-over from other donors' samples.

There are a few counts of this clonotype. The chain combines TRBV12-3 or TRBV12-4 with TRBJ2-3; no reliable D call. This CDR3 region has 16 residues. Deletions cut 2 bases from V and 2 bases from J, with 14 bases between. CDR3 sequence: CASSLLGIEPTDTQYF. Written as DNA, the CDR3 is TGTGCCAGCAGTTTACTGGGGATAGAACCCACAGATACGCAGTATTTT.

There are many counts of this clonotype. This chain links TRBV7-2 with TRBJ1-1; 7 nucleotides match TRBD1. This CDR3 contains 15 residues. Trimming cost V 1 base and J 0 bases; bases outside gene matches: 2. Per the germline V gene, CDR1 is SGHTA and CDR2 is FQGNSA. The CDR3 DNA reads as TGTGCCAGCAGCTTAGAGGGGACAGTGAACACTGAAGCTTTCTTT. Its translation: CASSLEGTVNTEAFF.

This clonotype was picked up a small number of times. V and J are TRBV7-8 and TRBJ2-6, with D tentatively TRBD1 (6 bases). CDR1 SGHVS and CDR2 FQNEAQ come from the germline V gene. V lost 4 bases, J lost 2 bases, and 15 bases lay in between. The CDR3 runs to 17 residues. CDR3 sequence (DNA): TGTGCCAGCAGCTCAACAGGGTCCACACCTGGGGCCAACGTCCTGACTTTC. It encodes CASSSTGSTPGANVLTF.

CDR3 bases: TGTGCCAGCAGCTCCGGGGGCGGCTATGAAGCTTTCTTT. Translation: CASSSGGGYEAFF. This rearrangement joins TRBV5-6 to TRBJ1-1; the D gene is possibly TRBD1 (6 bases). The CDR3 runs to 13 residues. Trimming stripped 3 bases from V and 7 bases from J, with 13 bases between. Germline V lookup: CDR1 SGHDT, CDR2 YYEEEE.

This clonotype was seen more than once but under ten times. The rearrangement joins TRBV4-2 to TRBJ1-5, with D unclear. This CDR3 is built from 16 residues. V lost 0 bases to trimming and J lost 5 bases, with 14 bases between them. Germline V gene sequence: CDR1 LGHNA, CDR2 YNFKEQ. The CDR3 reads CASSQDGVSTDQPQHF. The CDR3 DNA reads TGTGCCAGCAGCCAAGATGGCGTCAGCACGGATCAGCCCCAGCATTTT.

The rearrangement joins TRBV7-9 to TRBJ2-3; possibly TRBD1 or TRBD2 for D (5 bases each). The CDR3 spans 17 residues. V was shortened by 6 bases and J by 2 bases, with 21 bases between the two germline ends. CDR1 and CDR2 from the germline V gene are SEHNR and FQNEAQ (reference sequence). DNA of the CDR3: TGTGCCAGCAGTCTCCCTGTGGGGGATACCGACACAGATACGCAGTATTTT. Its protein is CASSLPVGDTDTDTQYF.

Concerning this clonotype: This may come from a read error, since a much larger clone is one base off. The rearrangement uses TRBV6-8 and TRBJ1-5; D perhaps matches TRBD1 (5 bases). The CDR3 runs 14 residues. Germline V CDR1 and CDR2: MNHGY, SAAAGT. The CDR3 is CTSRDGTANQPQHF. DNA of the CDR3: TGTACCAGCAGAGACGGGACGGCTAATCAGCCCCAGCATTTT.

This clonotype was seen many times. This chain joins TRBV7-8 and TRBJ1-5; 8 nucleotides agree with TRBD1. The junction had 5 bases not matched to a gene; V was cut back by 1 base and J by 6 bases. Germline CDR1 SGHVS, CDR2 FQNEAQ. CDR3 length: 15 residues. The CDR3 protein is CASSLGQGRAQPQHF. CDR3 nucleotide sequence: TGTGCCAGCAGCTTAGGACAGGGGAGGGCTCAGCCCCAGCATTTT.

This clonotype was recorded many times. The chain is built from TRBV7-8 and TRBJ2-7, with a possible D match to TRBD1 (6 bases). The CDR3 covers 17 residues. From germline, CDR1 is SGHVS and CDR2 FQNEAQ. V gave up 4 bases and J gave up 0 bases, with 19 bases separating them. This CDR3 reads CASSSEGLQGPSYEQYF. The CDR3 DNA follows: TGTGCCAGCAGCTCCGAGGGCTTACAGGGCCCCTCCTACGAGCAGTACTTC. The full variable domain, rest sourced from reference TRBV7-8 and TRBJ2-7, is GAGVSQSPRYKVAKRGQDVALRCDPISGHVSLFWYQQALGQGPEFLTYFQNEAQLDKSGLPSDRFFAERPEGSVSTLKIQRTQQEDSAVYLCASSSEGLQGPSYEQYFGPGTRLTVT.

There are many counts of this clonotype. This chain connects TRBV7-2 to TRBJ2-7; TRBD2 matches at 9 bases. Germline loops: CDR1 SGHTA, CDR2 FQGNSA. With V trimmed by 1 base and J by 1 base, 11 bases remained unmatched. There are 18 residues in the CDR3. The CDR3, as DNA: TGTGCCAGCAGCTTAGGGGTGGGGGCGACTAGCGGATCCTACGAGCAGTACGTC. It codes for CASSLGVGATSGSYEQYV.

This chain connects TRBV4-3 to TRBJ2-1, with 12 bases matching TRBD1. Germline trimming cut 2 bases from V and 9 bases from J; bases unmatched to any gene: 11. CDR3 length: 17 amino acids. Germline-derived CDR1 and CDR2 are LGHNA and YSLEER. The CDR3 nucleotides read TGCGCCAGCAGCCAATTTAGGAGGGACAGGGGGCGACCTGAGCAGTTCTTC. Amino acids: CASSQFRRDRGRPEQFF.

This clonotype has a count of ten or more. The gene calls are TRBV7-2 and TRBJ1-1, with D maybe TRBD1 (5 bases). With 4 bases removed from V and 5 bases from J, the gap between germline ends came to 23 bases. CDR3 length: 17 amino acids. Germline CDR1 is SGHTA and CDR2 is FQGNSA. In nucleotides, the CDR3 is TGTGCCAGCAGCTCGACAGATTGGGTAGGTCCTCGGACTGAAGCTTTCTTT. Residues: CASSSTDWVGPRTEAFF.

Regarding this clonotype: As the CDR3 is not closed by the conserved phenylalanine or tryptophan, this likely results from a read error. This chain joins TRBV12-3 or TRBV12-4 and TRBJ2-1; tentatively, D is TRBD2 (5 bases). Trimming pared 3 bases from V and 6 bases from J, leaving 6 bases between. The CDR3 has 12 amino acids. The CDR3 protein is CASSLGSNEQFS. The CDR3 nucleotides are TGTGCCAGCAGTTTGGGGAGCAATGAGCAGTTCTCC.

This chain links TRBV7-9 with TRBJ2-3; 13 nucleotides line up with TRBD2. This CDR3 spans 16 amino acids. CDR1 and CDR2 (germline): SEHNR, FQNEAQ (reference sequence). CDR3 bases: TGTGTCACCCCGGGGACTAGCGGGGCCCTCACAGATACGCAGTATTTT. Its protein product is CVTPGTSGALTDTQYF.

The chain combines TRBV6-1 with TRBJ2-5, with 9 bases lining up with TRBD1. Germline loops: CDR1 MNHNS, CDR2 SASEGT. The ends lost 4 bases at V and 5 bases at J; junction bases unmatched: 8. This CDR3 is 15 amino acids long. The CDR3 loop reads CASSVYRGLRETQYF. CDR3 bases: TGTGCCAGCAGTGTCTACAGGGGGCTGAGGGAGACCCAGTACTTC.

V and J are TRBV7-6 and TRBJ2-2, with D tentatively TRBD1 (6 bases). This CDR3 region has 16 residues. V lost 1 base and J 8 bases, leaving 17 bases between the germline ends. CDR1 is SGHVS and CDR2 is FNYEAQ in the germline V gene. CDR3 DNA sequence: TGTGCCAGCAGCTTAGTCGGACAGTCTACGGCGGGGGAGCTGTTTTTT. It yields the protein CASSLVGQSTAGELFF.

This clonotype turned up a few times. The chain has TRBV6-2 or TRBV6-3 and TRBJ1-2, with D possibly being TRBD1 (6 bases). CDR1 is MNHEY and CDR2 is SVGEGT in the germline V gene. This CDR3 is built from 14 residues. Trimming left V 4 bases short and J 6 bases short, with 15 bases between. In DNA form, the CDR3 reads TGTGCCAGCAGTTTCACAGGGTCGGAGGATGGCTACACCTTC. Translation gives CASSFTGSEDGYTF.

This clonotype was detected many times. The CDR3 region is CASSLEGHGDYGYTF. CDR3 DNA: TGTGCCAGCAGCTTAGAGGGTCACGGGGACTATGGCTACACCTTC. V gene TRBV7-9 combines with J gene TRBJ1-2; no clear D. The germline CDR1 and CDR2 sequences are SEHNR and FQNEAQ (reference sequence). The V end was cut by 1 base, the J end by 3 bases, with 12 bases between. The CDR3 runs 15 residues.

This clonotype appeared a few times. The chain carries TRBV10-3 and TRBJ1-2; D is unclear. The CDR3 consists of 11 residues. The germline gives CDR1 ENHRY, CDR2 SYGVKD. Trimming cost V 8 bases and J 5 bases, with 9 bases left between them. The CDR3 sequence is CAIQRTYGYTF. The DNA of the CDR3 is TGTGCCATCCAACGGACTTATGGCTACACCTTC.

The V and J genes are TRBV7-9 and TRBJ2-7; 8 bases are shared with TRBD1. The CDR3 is made up of 13 amino acids. Germline CDR1 is SEHNR and CDR2 is FQNEAQ (reference sequence). The junction had 3 bases not matched to a gene; V was cut back by 6 bases and J by 2 bases. The CDR3, as DNA: TGTGCCAGCAGTGCAGGGGGCACCTACGAGCAGTACGTC. This gives the protein CASSAGGTYEQYV.

There are many counts of this clonotype. V gene TRBV7-9 combines with J gene TRBJ1-4; 10 bases agree with TRBD1. The germline V gene has CDR1 SEHNR and CDR2 FQNEAQ (reference sequence). The V and J ends lost 5 bases and 5 bases, in that order; junction bases with no gene match: 5. The CDR3 loop spans 15 amino acids. Written as DNA, the CDR3 is TGTGCCAGCAGCCAGCCGGGACAGGGGAATGAAAAACTGTTTTTT. Its translation is CASSQPGQGNEKLFF.

This clonotype has a count of ten or more. This chain links TRBV6-1 with TRBJ2-7; a possible D gene is TRBD2 (5 bases). CDR1 is MNHNS, CDR2 SASEGT, per germline. The V gene lost 3 bases and the J gene lost 2 bases, with 8 bases spanning the gap. The CDR3 extends over 13 amino acids. The DNA of the CDR3 is TGTGCCAGCAGTGAGCGACTAACCTACGAGCAGTACGTC. Translation: CASSERLTYEQYV.

This clonotype was seen at least ten times. J is TRBJ1-5 and V is TRBV7-8; D uncertain. The V gene's germline CDR1 is SGHVS and CDR2 FQNEAQ. The CDR3 has 13 amino acids. The ends were cut back, 5 bases at V and 4 bases at J, with 9 bases in the middle. In DNA form, the CDR3 reads TGTGCCAGCAGCGCCGAGGGAAATCAGCCCCAGCATTTT. It codes for CASSAEGNQPQHF.

The chain carries TRBV27 and TRBJ2-1, with 7 bases fitting TRBD2. Germline trimming cut 8 bases from V and 9 bases from J; bases unmatched to any gene: 4. Germline CDR1 and CDR2: MNHEY and SMNVEV (reference sequence). The CDR3 is 11 residues long. The CDR3 reads CASGGGGEQFF. CDR3 sequence (DNA): TGTGCCAGCGGGGGGGGTGGTGAGCAGTTCTTC.

The chain has TRBV19 and TRBJ2-3; weak D call: TRBD2 (6 bases). Per the germline V gene, CDR1 is LNHDA and CDR2 is SQIVND (reference sequence). The CDR3 consists of 15 residues. Deletions cut 8 bases from V and 5 bases from J, with 20 bases between. CDR3: CASGLDGGSGDTQYF. In nucleotides, the CDR3 is TGTGCCAGTGGGCTTGACGGAGGGTCCGGAGATACGCAGTATTTT. The entire variable domain, with the rest obtained from reference TRBV19 and TRBJ2-3, is as follows: DGGITQSPKYLFRKEGQNVTLSCEQNLNHDAMYWYRQDPGQGLRLIYYSQIVNDFQKGDIAEGYSVSREKKESFPLTVTSAQKNPTAFYLCASGLDGGSGDTQYFGPGTRLTVL.

This clonotype occurred a few times. The genes are TRBV20-1 and TRBJ2-1; 7 bases align to TRBD2. Germline values: CDR1 DFQATT, CDR2 SNEGSKA (reference sequence). Losses at the gene ends were 0 bases for V and 8 bases for J; bases not matched to a gene: 1. The CDR3 loop spans 12 amino acids. CDR3 region: CSAREGGYEQFF. CDR3 nucleotides: TGCAGTGCTAGAGAGGGGGGGTATGAGCAGTTCTTC.

This chain joins TRBV12-3 or TRBV12-4 and TRBJ2-2; TRBD1 agrees at 9 bases. V lost 3 bases and J lost 5; bases outside the gene matches: 13. The CDR3 sequence is 18 residues long. CDR3 bases: TGTGCCAGCAGTTTTTTGCTCGAGGGGACAGGGAAAACCGGGGAGCTGTTTTTT. This encodes CASSFLLEGTGKTGELFF.

This clonotype showed up just a few times. The chain couples TRBV19 to TRBJ2-5, with 7 bases identical to TRBD2. Looked up from germline, CDR1 is LNHDA and CDR2 is SQIVND (reference sequence). The CDR3 covers 14 residues. Trimming at V came to 5 bases and at J to 3 bases, leaving 6 bases not matched to a gene. CDR3 bases: TGTGCCAGTAGTCCCACCGGGACTAAAGAGACCCAGTACTTC. Amino acid sequence: CASSPTGTKETQYF.

This clonotype was seen a handful of times. The chain combines TRBV15 with TRBJ2-2; no clear D gene. Trimming left V 4 bases short and J 3 bases short, with 9 bases between. This CDR3 has 14 residues. In germline, CDR1 is LNHNV, CDR2 YYDKDF (reference sequence). The CDR3 DNA is TGTGCCACCAGCACCTCTGCCCACACCGGGGAGCTGTTTTTT. This sequence encodes CATSTSAHTGELFF.

This clonotype was recorded a few times. V is TRBV4-1 and J is TRBJ2-6; D is undetermined. CDR1 and CDR2 (germline): MGHRA, YSYEKL. The CDR3 covers 14 residues. V was cut by 4 bases and J by 0 bases, with 4 bases left in between. In nucleotides, the CDR3 is TGCGCCAGCAGCCGGGCCTCTGGGGCCAACGTCCTGACTTTC. Protein product: CASSRASGANVLTF.